This is a list of T cell receptor beta chains from one sample in a study of OX40 agonist ivuxolimab in advanced cancers. The assay was immunoSEQ multiplex PCR, and TCRdb's table has in-frame clones only and misses some. This table holds 65,000 to 80,000 clones, approximately 86% found once. The specimen comprised CD4+ or CD8+ T cells sorted from blood, sampled in a trial of the OX40 agonist ivuxolimab. These TCRs come from an adult with an advanced solid tumor such as melanoma, head and neck, liver or kidney cancer. Each CDR3 is given with its conserved first and last residue. The D gene is left open where the match is weak. Not all rows give a size; the values are once, few, many and, for expanded clones, a class.

d_call,clone_size,cdr3_length,j_call,v_call,cdr3_nt,cdr3_aa
-,-,13,TRBJ1-5,TRBV14,TGTGCCAGCAGCCAAGATCACAATCAGCCCCAGCATTTT,CASSQDHNQPQHF
-,-,15,TRBJ1-2,TRBV14,TGTGCCAGCAGCTTTCGCAGGGGCCTTAACTATGGCTACACCTTC,CASSFRRGLNYGYTF
TRBD1,-,13,TRBJ2-2,TRBV7-9,TGTGTCGTTGGACAGGGGATAACCGGGGAGCTGTTTTTT,CVVGQGITGELFF
TRBD1,-,13,TRBJ1-6,TRBV6-5,TGTGCCAGCAGTCGACAGGGTAACTCACCCCTCCACTTT,CASSRQGNSPLHF
TRBD1,-,14,TRBJ2-7,TRBV7-9,TGTGCCAGCAGCCCCCGGGACAGGGCCTACGAGCAGTACTTC,CASSPRDRAYEQYF
TRBD1,few,14,TRBJ1-4,TRBV9,TGTGCCAGCAGCGCGGACAGGGGACGTGAAAAACTGTTTTTT,CASSADRGREKLFF
TRBD1,-,15,TRBJ1-2,TRBV7-9,TGTGCCAGCAGCCACCCCGACAGGGGATGGGGCGGCTACACCTTC,CASSHPDRGWGGYTF
TRBD1,once,13,TRBJ1-2,TRBV5-1,TGCGCCAGCAGCCCGGGACAGGGCCCGGGCTACACCTTC,CASSPGQGPGYTF
-,-,17,TRBJ1-2,TRBV5-8,TGTGCCAGCAGCTTGTCGAGTCGAGCACCCACTACTCTTGGCTACACCTTC,CASSLSSRAPTTLGYTF
-,few,14,TRBJ2-2,TRBV4-1,TGCGCCAGCAGCCTTCGGACGTACACCGGGGAGCTGTTTTTT,CASSLRTYTGELFF
TRBD1,-,15,TRBJ1-1,TRBV6-4,TGTGCCAGCAGTACTGGGACAGGGGGTCACACTGAAGCTTTCTTT,CASSTGTGGHTEAFF
-,-,12,TRBJ1-3,TRBV5-1,TGCGCCAGCAGCTATGACGGAAACACCATATATTTT,CASSYDGNTIYF
TRBD1,-,14,TRBJ1-5,TRBV29-1,TGCAGCGTTGGTATCGGACAGGACGATCAGCCCCAGCATTTT,CSVGIGQDDQPQHF
-,-,14,TRBJ2-7,TRBV29-1,TGCAGCGTTCGACGGGACTCTTCCGCCTACGAGCAGTACTTC,CSVRRDSSAYEQYF
TRBD2,-,18,TRBJ2-1,TRBV4-2,TGTGCCAGCAGCCAAGTAACTAGCGGGGGCAATTCCTACAATGGGCAGTTCTTC,CASSQVTSGGNSYNGQFF
TRBD1,-,13,TRBJ1-1,TRBV7-9,TGTGCCAGCAGCTGGGGACAGGGGACTGAAGCTTTCTTT,CASSWGQGTEAFF
TRBD1,-,15,TRBJ1-2,TRBV6-5,TGTGCCAGCAGTTACCATCGAGCAGGGGGCTATGGCTACACCTTC,CASSYHRAGGYGYTF
TRBD1,-,14,TRBJ1-5,TRBV6-5,TGTGCCAGCAGTTCGACAGGGGGCGATCAGCCCCAGCATTTT,CASSSTGGDQPQHF
TRBD1,-,13,TRBJ2-1,TRBV25-1,TGTGCCAGCAGTAGCCCGACAGGGCAGGAGCAGTTCTTC,CASSSPTGQEQFF
TRBD2,-,15,TRBJ2-1,TRBV11-3,TGTGCCAGCAGCCAGCGGGGCGGGAGGGGGAATGAGCAGTTCTTC,CASSQRGGRGNEQFF
TRBD1,-,16,TRBJ1-5,TRBV11-1,TGTGCCAGCAGCTTAGACCGGGACAGGGCTAATCAGCCCCAGCATTTT,CASSLDRDRANQPQHF
-,-,12,TRBJ1-2,TRBV19,TGTGCCAGTACGAACAGCCGCCGTGGCTACACCTTC,CASTNSRRGYTF
-,-,15,TRBJ2-6,TRBV28,TGTGCCAGCCTAGAAAAGTCCTCTGGGGCCAACGTCCTGACTTTC,CASLEKSSGANVLTF
-,-,14,TRBJ1-2,TRBV19,TGTGCCAGTAGTATGCCGCGGGGGTTGTTTGGCTACACCTTC,CASSMPRGLFGYTF
TRBD1,-,14,TRBJ2-7,TRBV5-5,TGTGCCAGCACCTCGCTGACAGGGGCTTACGAGCAGTACTTC,CASTSLTGAYEQYF
-,-,15,TRBJ2-1,TRBV7-9,TGTGCCAGCAGCTTAGGGAGAGGTACCTACAATGAGCAGTTCTTC,CASSLGRGTYNEQFF
-,once,14,TRBJ1-3,TRBV5-1,TGCGCCAGCAGCGTGGAGGTCTCTGGAAACACCATATATTTT,CASSVEVSGNTIYF
-,medium-sized,14,TRBJ2-7,TRBV5-8,TGTGCCAGCAGATCCATGAACCCGCCCTACGAGCAGTACTTC,CASRSMNPPYEQYF
TRBD1,-,13,TRBJ2-7,TRBV11-2,TGTGCCAGCAGCCGCCGGGACAGGGTCGAGCAGTACTTC,CASSRRDRVEQYF
TRBD1,-,14,TRBJ2-1,TRBV10-1,TGCGCCAGCAGTGCAGGGGGTACCTACAATGAGCAGTTCTTC,CASSAGGTYNEQFF
TRBD1,-,14,TRBJ2-3,TRBV11-2,TGTGCCAGCAGCCCCTGGACAGGACCAGATACGCAGTATTTT,CASSPWTGPDTQYF
-,few,16,TRBJ2-1,TRBV30,TGTGCCTGGAGTGTAGGTAAGCTGCACTCCTACAATGAGCAGTTCTTC,CAWSVGKLHSYNEQFF
-,-,13,TRBJ1-5,TRBV30,TGTGCCTGGAGTGTAAGTAGCAATCAGCCCCAGCATTTT,CAWSVSSNQPQHF
-,-,12,TRBJ1-5,TRBV28,TGTGCCAGCAAAAAAGAACCGGCGGCCCAGCATTTT,CASKKEPAAQHF
TRBD1,-,15,TRBJ1-2,TRBV6-5,TGTGCCAGCAGTTCTCCTAAGACAGGGGGCTATGGCTACACCTTC,CASSSPKTGGYGYTF
-,-,13,TRBJ1-1,TRBV4-2,TGTGCCAGCAGCCAAGATCGAGGGGTTGCATCTTTCTTT,CASSQDRGVASFF
TRBD1,few,16,TRBJ1-2,TRBV19,TGTGCCAGTAGTTCGGGACAGGGGGCGGCTGGCTATGGCTACACCTTC,CASSSGQGAAGYGYTF
TRBD1,-,14,TRBJ1-1,TRBV30,TGTGCCCTTCGGACAGGGAATTGGAACACTGAAGCTTTCTTT,CALRTGNWNTEAFF
-,-,16,TRBJ2-3,TRBV5-6,TGTGCCAGCAGCTTGGAAGGGCCAGCGCTCACAGATACGCAGTATTTT,CASSLEGPALTDTQYF